This T cell receptor beta chain was sequenced in a study of blood T cell repertoires in COVID-19 (dated by TCRdb to about 2020). Background on the whole study: Samples covering the acute and convalescent phases of COVID-19 were provided by collaborators in the United States, Italy and Spain. The repertoires were made available in a free public database intended to serve as a resource for research on the immune response to SARS-CoV-2. The prospective study material was composed of cDNA or gDNA derived from T cells, B-cell-depleted T cells, or PBMCs. HLA class I and class II types, where available, came from metadata supplied by the sample provider rather than from assay-based typing. Subjects who had been exposed to COVID-19, were actively infected with it, or had recovered from it provided the deeply sampled blood TCRbeta repertoires that made up the dataset. Samples came from the ongoing ImmuneRACE study (first 160 participants) plus 1,254 subjects from 6 global collaborators. Nearly every sample came with metadata listing a de-identified subject ID, COVID-19 status, age in years and sex. The investigation overall reported the following: The quantity of clinical and demographic metadata differed by source and by participant and was supplied without curation.

Participants in the prospective study were enrolled through a virtual design, were aged roughly 18 to 100 years, and lived in roughly 24 United States geographic areas. Cohort assignment in the prospective study relied on participant-reported clinical history from a screening survey and a study questionnaire. Each participant in the prospective study had whole blood, serum and a nasopharyngeal or oropharyngeal swab collected by mobile phlebotomists. Over an approximately 2-month period, participants in the prospective study had the option of providing additional blood draws and questionnaires. Before DNA extraction, blood samples from the prospective study were shipped at room temperature or frozen. To note about this clone: The specificity of this receptor is unknown. No base quality information exists; no much larger clone differs at one position.

For this chain, trimming is 6 bases at the V end and 1 base at the J end, and the number of junction bases without a gene match is 2. The CDR3 numbers 13 residues from cysteine through phenylalanine. The entry retains the CDR3 DNA only, 39 bases that are in frame from base 1. The germline V gene specifies MNHEY as CDR1 and SVGAGI as CDR2. TCRbeta CDR3 regions were amplified from genomic DNA using the immunoSEQ Assay, a bias-controlled multiplex PCR. On the authors' methods: Within the assay, amplification of reference gene primers was used to estimate how many nucleated cells each sample contained. To quantify the absolute abundance of each unique TCRbeta CDR3 rearrangement, sequence reads were collapsed and filtered. For each sample, productive Simpson clonality was calculated by taking the square root of Simpson's diversity index across productive rearrangements. This immuneACCESS table, as held by TCRdb, lists in-frame sequences with V and J called but not all clones. Of the missing ones, under half trace to an unresolved V gene in checked studies; the others have no known cause. V and J calls and clone size are those listed in that table; D and trimming were worked out from the DNA. A total of about 430,000 clones appear in this sample, approximately 90% of them only once. The top ten clonotypes cover more than 0.85% of the sample.

The chain joins TRBV6-5 to TRBJ1-1; 7 central bases correspond to TRBD1. What was sequenced was PBMCs or T cells enriched from blood (not recorded which). The TCR originated in a woman between 25 and 40 years old with acute COVID-19. The CDR3 sequence is CASRWDRNTEAFF. The sequenced DNA is TGTGCCAGCAGATGGGACAGGAACACTGAAGCTTTCTTT.